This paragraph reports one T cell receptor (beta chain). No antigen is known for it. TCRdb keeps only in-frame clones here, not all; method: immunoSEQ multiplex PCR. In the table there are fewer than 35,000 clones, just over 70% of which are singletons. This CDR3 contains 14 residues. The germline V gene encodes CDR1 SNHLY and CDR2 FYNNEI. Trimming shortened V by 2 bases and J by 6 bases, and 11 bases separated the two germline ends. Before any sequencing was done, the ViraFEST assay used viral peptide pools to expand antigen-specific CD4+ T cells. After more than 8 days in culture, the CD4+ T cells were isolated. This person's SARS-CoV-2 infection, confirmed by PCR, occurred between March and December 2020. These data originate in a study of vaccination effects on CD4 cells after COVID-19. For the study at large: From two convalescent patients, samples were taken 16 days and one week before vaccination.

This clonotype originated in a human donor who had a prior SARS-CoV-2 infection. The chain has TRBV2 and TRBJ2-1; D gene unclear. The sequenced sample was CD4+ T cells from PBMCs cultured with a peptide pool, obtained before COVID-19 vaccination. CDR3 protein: CASSEIRELNEQFF. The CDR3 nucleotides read TGTGCCAGCAGTGAAATTAGGGAACTCAATGAGCAGTTCTTC. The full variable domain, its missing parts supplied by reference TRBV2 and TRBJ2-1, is EPEVTQTPSHQVTQMGQEVILRCVPISNHLYFYWYRQILGQKVEFLVSFYNNEISEKSEIFDDQFSVERPDGSNFTLKIRSTKLEDSAMYFCASSEIRELNEQFFGPGTRLTVL.